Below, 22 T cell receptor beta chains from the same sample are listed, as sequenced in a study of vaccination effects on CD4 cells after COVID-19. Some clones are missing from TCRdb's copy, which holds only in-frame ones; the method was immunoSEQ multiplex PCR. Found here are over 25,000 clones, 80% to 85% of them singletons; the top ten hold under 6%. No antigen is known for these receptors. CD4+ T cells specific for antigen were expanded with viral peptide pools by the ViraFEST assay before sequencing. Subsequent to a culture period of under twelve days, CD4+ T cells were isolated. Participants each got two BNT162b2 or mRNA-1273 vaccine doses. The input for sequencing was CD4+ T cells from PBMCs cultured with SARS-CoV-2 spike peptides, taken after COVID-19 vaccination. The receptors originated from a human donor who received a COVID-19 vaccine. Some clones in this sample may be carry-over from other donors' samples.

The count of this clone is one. As DNA, the CDR3 is TGTGCCAGCAGCTTAAATGGAGGGGGTGGCACCGGGGAGCTGTTTTTT. Its translation is CASSLNGGGGTGELFF. This sequence joins TRBV7-3 and TRBJ2-2; TRBD1 or TRBD2 may be the D gene (6 bases each). This CDR3 has 16 amino acids. Trimming pared 1 base from V and 4 bases from J, leaving 13 bases between. CDR1 and CDR2 from the germline V gene are SGHTA and FQGTGA.

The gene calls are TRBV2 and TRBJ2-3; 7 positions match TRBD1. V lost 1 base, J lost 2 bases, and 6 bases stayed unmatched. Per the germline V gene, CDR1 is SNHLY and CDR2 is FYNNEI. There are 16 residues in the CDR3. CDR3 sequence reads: CASSEGGGPTTDTQYF. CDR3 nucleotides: TGTGCCAGCAGTGAAGGAGGGGGCCCAACCACAGATACGCAGTATTTT.

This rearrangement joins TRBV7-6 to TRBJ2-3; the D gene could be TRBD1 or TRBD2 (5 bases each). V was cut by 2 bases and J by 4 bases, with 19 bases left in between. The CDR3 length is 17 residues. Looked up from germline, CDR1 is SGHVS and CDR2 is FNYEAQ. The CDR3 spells CASSLLLAGPTADTQYF. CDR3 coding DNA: TGTGCCAGCAGCTTACTCCTAGCAGGGCCCACGGCAGATACGCAGTATTTT.

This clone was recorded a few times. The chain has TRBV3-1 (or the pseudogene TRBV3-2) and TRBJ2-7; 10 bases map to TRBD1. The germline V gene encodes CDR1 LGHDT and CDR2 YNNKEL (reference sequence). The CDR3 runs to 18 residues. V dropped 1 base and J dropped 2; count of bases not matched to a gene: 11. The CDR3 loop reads CASSQARRQGACAYEQYV. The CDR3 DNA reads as TGTGCCAGCAGCCAAGCTAGGAGACAGGGGGCTTGCGCCTACGAGCAGTACGTC.

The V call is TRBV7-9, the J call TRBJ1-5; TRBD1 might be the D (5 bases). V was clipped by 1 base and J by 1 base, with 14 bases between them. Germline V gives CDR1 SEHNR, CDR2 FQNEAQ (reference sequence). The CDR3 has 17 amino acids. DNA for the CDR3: TGTGCCAGCAGCTTAGAGCAGGGCCCTGAAAGCAATCAGCCCCAGCATTTT. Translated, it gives CASSLEQGPESNQPQHF.

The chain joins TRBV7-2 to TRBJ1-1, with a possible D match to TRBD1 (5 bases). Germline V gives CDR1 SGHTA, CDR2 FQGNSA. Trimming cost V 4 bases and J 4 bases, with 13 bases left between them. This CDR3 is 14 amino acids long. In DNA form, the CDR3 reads TGTGCCAGCAGCTCACCCGCAGGGAGCACTGAAGCTTTCTTT. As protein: CASSSPAGSTEAFF.

The CDR3 DNA reads TGTGCCAGCAGCTTACGGGGGCGGTTGGGTAATTCACCCCTCCACTTT. Protein product: CASSLRGRLGNSPLHF. This rearrangement joins TRBV7-2 to TRBJ1-6; a possible D gene is TRBD1 (6 bases). Germline V gives CDR1 SGHTA, CDR2 FQGNSA. This CDR3 is 16 amino acids long. V shed 2 bases and J shed 6 bases, with 14 bases lying between them.

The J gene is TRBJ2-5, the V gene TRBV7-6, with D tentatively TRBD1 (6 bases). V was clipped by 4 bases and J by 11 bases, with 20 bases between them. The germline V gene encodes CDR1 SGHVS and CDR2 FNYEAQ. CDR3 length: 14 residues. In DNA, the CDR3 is TGTGCCAGCAGCTCAATCAACTCCGGGACACCTCAGTACTTC. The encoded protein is CASSSINSGTPQYF. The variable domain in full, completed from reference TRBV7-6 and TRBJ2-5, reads GAGVSQSPRYKVTKRGQDVALRCDPISGHVSLYWYRQALGQGPEFLTYFNYEAQQDKSGLPNDRFSAERPEGSISTLTIQRTEQRDSAMYRCASSSINSGTPQYFGPGTRLLVL.

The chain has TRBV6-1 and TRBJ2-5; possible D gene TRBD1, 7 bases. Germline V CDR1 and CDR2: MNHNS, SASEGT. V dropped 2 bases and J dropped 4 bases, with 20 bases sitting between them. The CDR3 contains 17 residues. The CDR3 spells CASSEFAEGAVRETQYF. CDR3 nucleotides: TGTGCCAGCAGTGAATTTGCGGAGGGGGCAGTCCGAGAGACCCAGTACTTC.

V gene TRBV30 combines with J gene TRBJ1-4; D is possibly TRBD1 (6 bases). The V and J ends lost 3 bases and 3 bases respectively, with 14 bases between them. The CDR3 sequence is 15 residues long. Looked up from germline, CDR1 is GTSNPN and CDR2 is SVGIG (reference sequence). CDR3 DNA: TGTGCCTGGAGCGATCACAGGGTAGCTAATGAAAAACTGTTTTTT. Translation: CAWSDHRVANEKLFF.

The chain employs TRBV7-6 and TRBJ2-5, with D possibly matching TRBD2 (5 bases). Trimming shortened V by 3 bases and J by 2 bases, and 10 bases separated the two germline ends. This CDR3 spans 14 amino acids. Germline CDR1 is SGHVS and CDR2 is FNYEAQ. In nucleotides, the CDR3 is TGTGCCAGCAGCTTGTCCCCGGGACAAGAGACCCAGTACTTC. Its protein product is CASSLSPGQETQYF.

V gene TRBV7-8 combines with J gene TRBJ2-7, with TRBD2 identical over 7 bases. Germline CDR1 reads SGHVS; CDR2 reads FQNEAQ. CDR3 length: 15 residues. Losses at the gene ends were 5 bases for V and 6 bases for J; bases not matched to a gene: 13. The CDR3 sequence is CASSLGMGEGSEQYV. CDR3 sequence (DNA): TGTGCCAGCAGCCTGGGGATGGGGGAGGGATCCGAGCAGTACGTC.

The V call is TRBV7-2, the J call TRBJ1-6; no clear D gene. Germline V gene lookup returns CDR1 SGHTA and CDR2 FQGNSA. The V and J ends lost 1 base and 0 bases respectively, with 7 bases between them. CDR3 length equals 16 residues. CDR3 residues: CASSLGLGSYNSPLHF. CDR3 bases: TGTGCCAGCAGCTTAGGGCTGGGCTCCTATAATTCACCCCTCCACTTT.

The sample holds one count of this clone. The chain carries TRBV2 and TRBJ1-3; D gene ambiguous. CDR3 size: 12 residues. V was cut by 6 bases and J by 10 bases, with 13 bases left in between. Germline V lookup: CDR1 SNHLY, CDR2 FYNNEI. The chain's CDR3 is CASSYDESTIYF. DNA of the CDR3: TGTGCCAGCAGCTATGACGAAAGTACCATATATTTT.

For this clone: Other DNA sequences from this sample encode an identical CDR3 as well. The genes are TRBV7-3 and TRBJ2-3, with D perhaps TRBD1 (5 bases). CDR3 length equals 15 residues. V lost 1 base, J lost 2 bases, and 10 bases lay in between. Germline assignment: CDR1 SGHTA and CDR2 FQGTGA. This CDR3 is CASSLRAGSTDTQYF. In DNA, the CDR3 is TGTGCCAGCAGCTTAAGGGCAGGGTCCACAGATACGCAGTATTTT.

CDR3: CASSLAGTGKEKLFF. DNA for the CDR3: TGTGCCAGCAGCTTAGCCGGGACAGGGAAAGAAAAACTGTTTTTT. V usage is TRBV7-8 and J usage is TRBJ1-4, with 9 bases identical to TRBD1. V lost 0 bases and J lost 8; bases outside the gene matches: 4. There are 15 residues in the CDR3. Germline-derived CDR1 and CDR2 are SGHVS and FQNEAQ.

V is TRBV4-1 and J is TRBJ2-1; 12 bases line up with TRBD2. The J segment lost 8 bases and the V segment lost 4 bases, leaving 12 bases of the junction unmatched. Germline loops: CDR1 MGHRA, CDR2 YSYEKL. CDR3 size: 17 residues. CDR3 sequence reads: CASSPRPSGGAIDEQFF. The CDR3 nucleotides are TGCGCCAGCAGCCCACGACCTAGCGGGGGGGCTATCGATGAGCAGTTCTTC.

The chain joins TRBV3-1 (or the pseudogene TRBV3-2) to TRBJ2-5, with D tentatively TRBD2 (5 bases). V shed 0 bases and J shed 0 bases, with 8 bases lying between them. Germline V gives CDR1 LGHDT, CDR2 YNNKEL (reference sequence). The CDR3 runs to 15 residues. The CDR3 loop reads CASSQDRGYQETQYF. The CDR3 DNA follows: TGTGCCAGCAGCCAAGATCGAGGGTACCAAGAGACCCAGTACTTC.

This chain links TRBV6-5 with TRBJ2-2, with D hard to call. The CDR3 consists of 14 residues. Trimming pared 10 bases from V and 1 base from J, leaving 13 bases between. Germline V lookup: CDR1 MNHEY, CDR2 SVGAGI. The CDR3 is CATSVNQNTGELFF. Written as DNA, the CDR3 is TGTGCCACTTCCGTAAATCAGAACACCGGGGAGCTGTTTTTT.

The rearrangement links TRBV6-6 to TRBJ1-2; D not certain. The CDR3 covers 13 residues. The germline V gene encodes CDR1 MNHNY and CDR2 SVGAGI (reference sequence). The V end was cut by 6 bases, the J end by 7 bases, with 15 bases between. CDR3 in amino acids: CASRGRTGSGYTF. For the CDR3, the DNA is TGTGCCAGCAGAGGGCGGACTGGTAGTGGCTACACCTTC.

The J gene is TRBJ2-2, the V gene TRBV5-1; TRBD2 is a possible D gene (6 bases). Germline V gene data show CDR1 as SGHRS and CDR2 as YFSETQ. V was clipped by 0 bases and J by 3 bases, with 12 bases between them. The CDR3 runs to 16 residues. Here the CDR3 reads CASSLVLGGDTGELFF. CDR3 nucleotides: TGCGCCAGCAGCTTGGTTCTCGGGGGAGACACCGGGGAGCTGTTTTTT.

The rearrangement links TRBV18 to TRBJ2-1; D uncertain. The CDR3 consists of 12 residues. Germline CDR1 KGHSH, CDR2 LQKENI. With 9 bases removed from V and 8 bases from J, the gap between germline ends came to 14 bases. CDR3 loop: CASKRVDDEQFF. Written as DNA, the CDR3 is TGTGCCAGTAAAAGGGTGGACGATGAGCAGTTCTTC. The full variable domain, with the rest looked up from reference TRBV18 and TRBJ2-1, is NAGVMQNPRHLVRRRGQEARLRCSPMKGHSHVYWYRQLPEEGLKFMVYLQKENIIDESGMPKERFSAEFPKEGPSILRIQQVVRGDSAAYFCASKRVDDEQFFGPGTRLTVL.